This TCR beta chain was sequenced in a study of blood T cell repertoires in COVID-19. Germline CDR1 reads LGHDT; CDR2 reads YNNKEL (reference sequence). V shed 2 bases and J 4 bases; nucleotides not matched to a gene: 4. The CDR3 runs to 14 residues. Sequencing was performed with immunoSEQ multiplex PCR; in TCRdb, only in-frame clones are kept and a portion is missing. The table shows roughly 7,200 clones, with 80% to 90% occurring only once. Sequences were obtained from peripheral blood. V usage is TRBV3-1 (or the pseudogene TRBV3-2) and J usage is TRBJ1-2; 7 bases match TRBD1. This clonotype was sampled from a man aged 70-80 years with active COVID-19. CDR3 amino acids: CASSQTGAGYGYTF. The CDR3 bases are TGTGCCAGCAGCCAAACAGGGGCGGGCTATGGCTACACCTTC.